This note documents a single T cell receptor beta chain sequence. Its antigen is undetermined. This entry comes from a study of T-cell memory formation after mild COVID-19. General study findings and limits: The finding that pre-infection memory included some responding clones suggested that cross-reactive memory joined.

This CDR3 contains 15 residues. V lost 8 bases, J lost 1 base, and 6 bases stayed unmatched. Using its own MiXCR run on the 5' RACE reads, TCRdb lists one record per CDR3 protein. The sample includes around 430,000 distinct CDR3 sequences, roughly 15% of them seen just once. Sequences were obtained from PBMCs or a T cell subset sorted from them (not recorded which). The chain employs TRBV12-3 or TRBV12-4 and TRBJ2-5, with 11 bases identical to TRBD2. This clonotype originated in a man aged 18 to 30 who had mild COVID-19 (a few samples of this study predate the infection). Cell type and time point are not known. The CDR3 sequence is CASALAGGLQETQYF. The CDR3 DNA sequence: TGTGCCAGCGCGTTAGCGGGGGGGCTCCAAGAGACCCAGTACTTC.